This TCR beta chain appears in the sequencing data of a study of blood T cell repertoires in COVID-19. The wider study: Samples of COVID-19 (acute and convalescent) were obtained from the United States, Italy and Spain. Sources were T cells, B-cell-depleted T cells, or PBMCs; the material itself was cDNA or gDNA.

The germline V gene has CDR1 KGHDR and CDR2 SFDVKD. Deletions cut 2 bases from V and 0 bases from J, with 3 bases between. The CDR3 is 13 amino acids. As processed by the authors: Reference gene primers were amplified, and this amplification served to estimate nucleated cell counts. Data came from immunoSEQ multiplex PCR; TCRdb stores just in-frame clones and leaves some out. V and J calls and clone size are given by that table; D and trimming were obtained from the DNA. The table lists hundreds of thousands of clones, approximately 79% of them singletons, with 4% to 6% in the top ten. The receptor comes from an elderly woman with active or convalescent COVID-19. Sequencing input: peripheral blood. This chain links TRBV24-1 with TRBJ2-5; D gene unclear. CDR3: CATSDSYQETQYF. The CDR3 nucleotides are TGTGCCACCAGTGATTCGTACCAAGAGACCCAGTACTTC.